The T cell receptor (beta chain) under discussion was sequenced for a study of T cell responses to AZD1222 COVID-19 vaccine (TCRdb year 2021). The study in broad terms: AZD1222 recipients whose second dose came at about 4 weeks and those whose second dose came at about 12 weeks were combined into one group, since spike-specific TCR depth and breadth did not differ between the two schedules. A total of 230 to 250 trial participants underwent TCR sequencing, of whom 207 received two doses of AZD1222 and roughly 25 received two doses of the MenACWY control vaccine. Trial participants were enrolled by age into 18-55, 56-69 and 70-plus year subgroups, with approximately 150, 30 and 60 TCR-sequenced participants respectively.

With respect to this clone: Its antigen has not been determined. No base quality information exists; no much larger clone differs at one position.

Summary of the overall study and its limitations: The whole spike protein was spanned by vaccine-associated CD4 TCRs, and dominant responses were seen in regions 160-218 and 743-854. Conclusions about previously exposed vaccinees are limited because only five to seven AZD1222 recipients were SARS-CoV-2 seropositive at baseline. Because no samples from the day 14 peak response were available, repertoires could be characterized only after the peak T cell response. After two AZD1222 doses, both the breadth and the depth of spike-specific TCRs were significantly higher than at day 0 and than in MenACWY recipients. Participants were mostly white British, with more females than males. The authors suggested clonal diversity may have been underestimated. Epitopes outside the regions mutated in the B.1.351 and B.1.1.7 variants were reportedly recognized by nearly half of the unique spike-specific TCRs. In the small 56-69-year group, the increase in depth fell short of significance, most likely because of low power.

V is reduced by 8 bases and J by 7 bases, leaving a spacing of 9 bases between them. The CDR3 spans 12 residues, from the cysteine through the phenylalanine. The retained sequence is limited to the CDR3, 36 bases, with the frame set at the first base. CDR1 and CDR2 (LNHDA, SQIVND) derive from the germline V gene (reference sequence). The CDR3 regions of human TCRbeta chains were subjected to immunosequencing. From the authors' description of their analysis: Repertoire TCRs were checked for matches against a reference library of SARS-CoV-2-specific TCRs that had been generated using the MIRA antigen-specificity platform. Breadth meant the fraction of unique TCRs that were SARS-CoV-2-associated, whereas depth meant the fraction of total T cells that were SARS-CoV-2-associated. Using the MIRA data, each spike-specific TCR was mapped to the spike region that the TCR reacts to and placed in a CD4 or CD8 class. Log10-transformed breadth and depth values were compared by one-way ANOVA with Sidak's multiple comparisons tests. Held by TCRdb, this immuneACCESS table contains in-frame sequences only and omits some clones. Under half of the omission traces to an unresolved V gene where checked; the cause of the rest is unknown. V and J calls and clone size follow that table, whereas D and trimming were derived from the DNA. The sample contains 75,000 to 90,000 clones, around 88% of them found a single time. Of the sample, 8.7% falls within the top ten clones.

This specimen's time point label, per the study, means: baseline before first vaccination. The vaccinee samples were drawn from two UK trials, COV001 and COV002, one of which was a single-blind randomized controlled phase 2/3 trial testing AZD1222 (ChAdOx1 nCoV-19) in healthy adults. For TCRbeta chain sequencing, PBMC samples from trial participants were taken at day 0 and at day 28 after the second dose. The V gene is TRBV19 and the J gene is TRBJ1-6; no D gene call is confident. The sample was peripheral blood, taken on day 0 of AZD1222 vaccination. The TCR sequence derives from an adult in good health. The nucleotides read TGTGCCAGTGGGTTTCGGAATTCACCCCTCCACTTT. This encodes CASGFRNSPLHF.